This T cell receptor (beta chain) emerged from a study of neurological immune-mediated disorders (dated 2019 in TCRdb). For the wider study: The study compared peripheral blood TCR-beta repertoires of HTLV-I-associated myelopathy (HAM/TSP) patients, multiple sclerosis patients and healthy controls using UMI-based sequencing. The 95 to 110 TCR-beta libraries covered PBMC samples along with longitudinal samples, technical triplicates, and paired sorted CD4+ and CD8+ T-cell subsets. The cohort was made up of about 66 subjects, consisting of around 14 HAM/TSP patients, around 35 multiple sclerosis patients and 20 healthy controls.

This clonotype was seen ten or more times. Its target antigen remains unknown. Qualities for individual bases were not recorded, and no much larger clone is one base off. What the research found in general, with its limitations: Across subjects, expanded clones never shared an identical CDR3 amino acid sequence, which suggests that the TCR-beta repertoires in every group were private. TCR clonal expansion was highest in HAM/TSP patients and lowest in MS patients, with MS patients falling below even healthy controls.

V has 3 bases trimmed and J has 8 bases trimmed; junction bases matching no gene number 5. The CDR3 measures 14 amino acids from cysteine to phenylalanine. Only the CDR3 DNA is retained, 42 bases long and in frame from the first base. CDR1 and CDR2 are read off the germline V gene as SGHAT and FQNNGV. The healthy controls were volunteers from blood banks in Maryland, USA. For sorted-subset TCR libraries, over 900,000 sorted CD4+ or CD8+ T cells were used. Peripheral blood underwent Ficoll-Hypaque density gradient centrifugation to isolate PBMCs, which were then cryopreserved in liquid nitrogen. The study also sequenced paired sorted CD4+ and CD8+ subsets from healthy controls, HAM/TSP patients and MS patients. cDNA synthesis used template-switch 5'RACE with a primer carrying a 10-nucleotide random unique molecular identifier tagging each TCR transcript. Each sequencing run produced over 160 million TCR-beta sequences covering 15-18 subjects. Total RNA was extracted with the RNeasy kit. The KAPA Real-time Library Amplification kit was used to amplify TCR-beta VDJ regions with primers targeting the TCR constant region and the 5'RACE anchor. A first PCR added sample indexes and Illumina adaptors, after which a second PCR increased the library yield. After purification with Ampure beads, the TCR product of roughly 650 bp was size-selected on a 2% E-gel SizeSelection system. Before pooling, library quality was assessed on a Bioanalyzer, concentration was determined with Qubit, and library quantification was performed with the Kapa Library Quantification kit. An Illumina HiSeq 2500 was used to sequence the libraries paired-end at 2 x 150 bp. To increase sequence diversity, roughly 25-31% phiX was spiked into each library pool. In the authors' own workflow: The UMI-based MiGEC pipeline processed quality-filtered reads and removed over 80% of raw TCR sequences during error correction. IMGT germline references were used for alignment of VDJ genes, and clonotypes were defined by a unique CDR3 amino acid sequence together with V-J genes. Clonal expansion, Shannon diversity and CDR3 relatedness were evaluated with VDJtools (CalcPairwiseDistances, ClusterSamples), while phylogenetic trees were built in CLCbio workbench. A clone was classed as expanded if it had 8 or more unique UMIs, a cutoff based on coefficient-of-variation modelling across technical triplicates. TCRdb reprocessing: public reads trimmed at Q25 with fastp, clones called with MiXCR, in-frame beta chains kept. Under each unique CDR3 protein, matching rows form one entry showing the most common genes and DNA. The V and J calls follow TCRdb's processing rather than the paper's. Within this sample are 15,000 to 20,000 distinct CDR3 sequences, with about 10% of them counted one time only. Approximately 28% of the sample lies in the top ten.

Recombination connected TRBV11-2 to TRBJ1-2; 11 bases in the middle match TRBD1. Sequences were obtained from CD8+ T cells from blood. The clonotype was recovered from a woman aged 45-59 years in good health. The CDR3 protein sequence reads: CASSFGQGAEGYTF. Here is the DNA: TGTGCCAGCAGCTTTGGACAGGGGGCCGAAGGCTACACCTTC.